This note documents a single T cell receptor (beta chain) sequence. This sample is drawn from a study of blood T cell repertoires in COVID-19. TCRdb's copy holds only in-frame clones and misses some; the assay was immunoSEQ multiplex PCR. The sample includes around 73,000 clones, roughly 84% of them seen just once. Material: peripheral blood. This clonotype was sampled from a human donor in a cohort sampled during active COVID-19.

The CDR3 protein is CASSPGRGQGGDEQYF. The CDR3 bases are TGTGCCAGCTCACCCGGGAGAGGACAGGGGGGCGACGAGCAGTACTTC. V gene TRBV18 combines with J gene TRBJ2-7; 10 positions agree with TRBD1. V lost 3 bases, J lost 5 bases, and 10 bases stayed unmatched. CDR3 length: 16 residues. In germline, CDR1 is KGHSH, CDR2 LQKENI.